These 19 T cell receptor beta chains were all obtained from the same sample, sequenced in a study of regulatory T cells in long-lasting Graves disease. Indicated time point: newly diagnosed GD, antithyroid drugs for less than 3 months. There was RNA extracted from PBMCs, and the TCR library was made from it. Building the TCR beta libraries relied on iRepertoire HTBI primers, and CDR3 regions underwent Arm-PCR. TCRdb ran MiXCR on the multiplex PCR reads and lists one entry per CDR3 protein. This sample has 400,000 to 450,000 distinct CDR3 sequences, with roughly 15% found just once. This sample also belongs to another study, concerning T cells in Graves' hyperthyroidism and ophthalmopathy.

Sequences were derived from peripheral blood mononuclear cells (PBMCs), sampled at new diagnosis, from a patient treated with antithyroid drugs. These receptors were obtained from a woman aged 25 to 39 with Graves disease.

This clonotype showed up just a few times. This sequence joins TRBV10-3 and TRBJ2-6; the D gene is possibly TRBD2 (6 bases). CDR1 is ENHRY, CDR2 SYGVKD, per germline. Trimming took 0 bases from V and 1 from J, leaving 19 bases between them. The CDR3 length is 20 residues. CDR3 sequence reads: CAISESLVAAVESGANVLTF. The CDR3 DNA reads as TGTGCCATCAGTGAGTCTCTAGTAGCGGCAGTTGAGTCTGGGGCCAACGTCCTGACTTTC.

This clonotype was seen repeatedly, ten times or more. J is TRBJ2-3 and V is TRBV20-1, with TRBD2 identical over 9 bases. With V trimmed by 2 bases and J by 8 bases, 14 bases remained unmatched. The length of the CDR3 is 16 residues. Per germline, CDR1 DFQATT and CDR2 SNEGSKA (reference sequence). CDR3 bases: TGCAGTGCTAGACCCCTCGGGGCGGGAGGGCCTGTTACGCAGTATTTT. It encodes CSARPLGAGGPVTQYF.

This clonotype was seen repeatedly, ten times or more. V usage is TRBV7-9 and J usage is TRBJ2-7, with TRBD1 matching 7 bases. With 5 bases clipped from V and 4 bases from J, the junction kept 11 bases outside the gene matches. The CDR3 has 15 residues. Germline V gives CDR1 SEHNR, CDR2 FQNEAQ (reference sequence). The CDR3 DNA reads TGTGCCAGCAGCCCCAGACCTACAGGGGCGTACGAGCAGTACTTC. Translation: CASSPRPTGAYEQYF.

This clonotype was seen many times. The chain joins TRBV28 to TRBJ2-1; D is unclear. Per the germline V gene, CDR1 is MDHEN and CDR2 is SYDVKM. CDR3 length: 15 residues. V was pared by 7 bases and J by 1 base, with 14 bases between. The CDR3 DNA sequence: TGTGCCAGCAACACGAAGCTACTATCCTACAATGAGCAGTTCTTC. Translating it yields CASNTKLLSYNEQFF.

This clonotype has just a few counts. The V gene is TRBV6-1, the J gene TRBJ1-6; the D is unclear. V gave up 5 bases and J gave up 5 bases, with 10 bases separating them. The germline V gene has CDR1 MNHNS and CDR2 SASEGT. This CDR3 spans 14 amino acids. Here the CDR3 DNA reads TGTGCCAGCAGTATGACGGTTAATAATTCACCCCTCCACTTT. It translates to CASSMTVNNSPLHF.

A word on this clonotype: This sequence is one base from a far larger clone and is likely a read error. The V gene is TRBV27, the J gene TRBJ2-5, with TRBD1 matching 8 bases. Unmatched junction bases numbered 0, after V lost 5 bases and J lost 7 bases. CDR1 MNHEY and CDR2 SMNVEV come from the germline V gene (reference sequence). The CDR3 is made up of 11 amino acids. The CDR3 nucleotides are TGTGCCAGCAGTGACAGGGGGACCCAGTACTTC. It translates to CASSDRGTQYF.

The DNA of the CDR3 is TGTGCCATCAGTGGGGCGGCTAATCAGCCCCAGCATTTT. Encoded protein: CAISGAANQPQHF. J is TRBJ1-5 and V is TRBV10-3; D uncertain. Trimming took 4 bases from V and 4 from J, leaving 8 bases between them. The length of the CDR3 is 13 residues. Germline-derived CDR1 and CDR2 are ENHRY and SYGVKD.

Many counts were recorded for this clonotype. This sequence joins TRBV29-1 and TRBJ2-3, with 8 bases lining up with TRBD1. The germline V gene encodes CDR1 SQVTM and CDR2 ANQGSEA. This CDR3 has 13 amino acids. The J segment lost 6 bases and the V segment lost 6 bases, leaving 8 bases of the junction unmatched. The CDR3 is CSVGQGRGDTQYF. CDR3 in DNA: TGCAGCGTAGGACAGGGTCGGGGCGATACGCAGTATTTT.

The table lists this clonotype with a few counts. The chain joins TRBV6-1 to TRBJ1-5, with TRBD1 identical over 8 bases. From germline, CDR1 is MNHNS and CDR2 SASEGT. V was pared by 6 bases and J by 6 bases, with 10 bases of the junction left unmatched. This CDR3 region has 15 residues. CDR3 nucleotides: TGTGCCAGCAGCTCCCGACAGGGGTCTGGTCAGCCCCAGCATTTT. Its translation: CASSSRQGSGQPQHF.

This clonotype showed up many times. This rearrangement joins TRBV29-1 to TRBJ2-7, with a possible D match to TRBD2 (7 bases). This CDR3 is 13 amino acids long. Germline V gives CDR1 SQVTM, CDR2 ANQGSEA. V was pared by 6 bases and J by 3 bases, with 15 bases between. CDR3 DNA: TGCAGCGTGGAGGGGGGGCGCGACTACGAGCAGTACTTC. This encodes CSVEGGRDYEQYF.

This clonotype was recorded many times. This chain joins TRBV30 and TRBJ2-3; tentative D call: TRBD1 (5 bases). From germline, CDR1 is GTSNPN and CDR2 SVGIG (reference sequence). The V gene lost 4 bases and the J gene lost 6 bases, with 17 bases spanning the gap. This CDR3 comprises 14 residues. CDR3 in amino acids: CAWMEWGETDTQYF. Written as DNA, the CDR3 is TGTGCCTGGATGGAGTGGGGCGAAACGGATACGCAGTATTTT.

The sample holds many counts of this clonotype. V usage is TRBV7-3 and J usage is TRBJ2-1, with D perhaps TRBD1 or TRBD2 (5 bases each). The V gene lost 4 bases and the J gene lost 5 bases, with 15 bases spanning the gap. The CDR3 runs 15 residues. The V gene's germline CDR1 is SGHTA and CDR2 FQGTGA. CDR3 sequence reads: CASSSLGLGDNEQFF. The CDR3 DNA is TGTGCCAGCAGCTCTTTGGGTCTGGGGGACAATGAGCAGTTCTTC.

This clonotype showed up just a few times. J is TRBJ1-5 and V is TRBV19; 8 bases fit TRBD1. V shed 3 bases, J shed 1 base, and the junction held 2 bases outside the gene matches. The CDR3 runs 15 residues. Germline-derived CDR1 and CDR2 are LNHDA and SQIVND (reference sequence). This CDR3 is CASSIDRGSNQPQHF. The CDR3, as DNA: TGTGCCAGTAGTATCGACAGGGGAAGCAATCAGCCCCAGCATTTT.

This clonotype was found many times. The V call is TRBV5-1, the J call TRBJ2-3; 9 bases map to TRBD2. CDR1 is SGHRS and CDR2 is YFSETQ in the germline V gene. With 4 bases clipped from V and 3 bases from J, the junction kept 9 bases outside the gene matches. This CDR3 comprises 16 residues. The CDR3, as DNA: TGCGCCAGCAGCCCTTCGAGCGGGAGGTTGACAGATACGCAGTATTTT. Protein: CASSPSSGRLTDTQYF.

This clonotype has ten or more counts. The CDR3 DNA is TGTGCCAGCAGCTTCTACCGCTACAATGAGCAGTTCTTC. Its protein is CASSFYRYNEQFF. J is TRBJ2-1 and V is TRBV7-8; D is unresolved. The CDR3 is 13 residues long. The germline CDR1 and CDR2 sequences are SGHVS and FQNEAQ. Trimming pared 3 bases from V and 3 bases from J, leaving 6 bases between.

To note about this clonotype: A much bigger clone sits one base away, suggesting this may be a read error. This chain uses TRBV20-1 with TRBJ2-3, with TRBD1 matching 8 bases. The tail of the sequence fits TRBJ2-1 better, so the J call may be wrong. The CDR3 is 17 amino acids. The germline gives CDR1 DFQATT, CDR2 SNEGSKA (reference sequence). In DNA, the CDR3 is TGCAGTGCCTCGACAGGGGCGAACCCAATAAAGCGCAGCGAGCAGTTCTTC. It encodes CSASTGANPIKRSEQFF.

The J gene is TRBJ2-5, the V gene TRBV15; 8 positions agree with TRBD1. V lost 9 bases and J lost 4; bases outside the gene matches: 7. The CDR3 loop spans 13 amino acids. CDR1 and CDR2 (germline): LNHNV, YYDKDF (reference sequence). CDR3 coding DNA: TGTGCCACGAGACCCAGGGGGCGAGAGACCCAGTACTTC. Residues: CATRPRGRETQYF.

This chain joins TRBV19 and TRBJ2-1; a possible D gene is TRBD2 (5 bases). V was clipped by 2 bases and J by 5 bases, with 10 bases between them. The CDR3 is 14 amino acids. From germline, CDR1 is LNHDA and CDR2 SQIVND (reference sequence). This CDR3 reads CASSITGYNNEQFF. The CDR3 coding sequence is TGTGCCAGTAGTATAACGGGATATAACAATGAGCAGTTCTTC. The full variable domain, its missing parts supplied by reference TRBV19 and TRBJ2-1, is DGGITQSPKYLFRKEGQNVTLSCEQNLNHDAMYWYRQDPGQGLRLIYYSQIVNDFQKGDIAEGYSVSREKKESFPLTVTSAQKNPTAFYLCASSITGYNNEQFFGPGTRLTVL.

The CDR3 DNA reads as TGTGCCAGCAGTACCCCCGTCAGGGTCGGCTACGAGCAGTACTTC. Translated, it gives CASSTPVRVGYEQYF. The V and J genes are TRBV6-2 or TRBV6-3 and TRBJ2-7, with a weak D call TRBD1 (5 bases). The CDR3 loop spans 15 amino acids. Between the trimmed V and J ends, which lost 5 bases and 3 bases, there was a span of 17 bases. CDR1 is MNHEY and CDR2 is SVGEGT in the germline V gene.